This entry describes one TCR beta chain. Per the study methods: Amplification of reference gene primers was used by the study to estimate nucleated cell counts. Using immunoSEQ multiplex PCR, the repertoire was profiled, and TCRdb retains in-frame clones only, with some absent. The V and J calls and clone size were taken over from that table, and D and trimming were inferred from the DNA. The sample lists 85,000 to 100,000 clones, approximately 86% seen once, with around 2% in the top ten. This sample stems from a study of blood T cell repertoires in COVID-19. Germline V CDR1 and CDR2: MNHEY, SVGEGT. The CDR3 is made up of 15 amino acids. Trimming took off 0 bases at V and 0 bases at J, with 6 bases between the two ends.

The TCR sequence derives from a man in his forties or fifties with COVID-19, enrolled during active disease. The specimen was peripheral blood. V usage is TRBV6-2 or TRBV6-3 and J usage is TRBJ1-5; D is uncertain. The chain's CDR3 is CASSYSRASNQPQHF. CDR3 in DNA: TGTGCCAGCAGTTACTCAAGAGCTAGCAATCAGCCCCAGCATTTT.